The rows below give T cell receptor beta chains drawn from one sample of a study of memory CD4+ T cells and cytomegalovirus serostatus. TCRdb's table, derived via immunoSEQ multiplex PCR, lists solely in-frame clones and lacks some. The sample contains tens of thousands of clones, 60% to 85% of which appear only once. Source material: memory CD4+ T cells from blood. These receptors all come from an adult in good health and CMV-seropositive. CDR3s include the opening cysteine and the closing phenylalanine or tryptophan. The order of the fields is D gene, CDR3 length, J gene, V gene, clone size, CDR3 protein, CDR3 DNA. A D gene is named only where the DNA matches it firmly. A row's size may be missing; if present it is once, few, many or a size class.

D: .
length: 14
J: TRBJ2-3
V: TRBV5-1
size: .
CDR3: CASSQGHGTDTQYF
DNA: TGCGCCAGCAGCCAGGGACACGGCACAGATACGCAGTATTTT

D: .
length: 12
J: TRBJ2-1
V: TRBV29-1
size: .
CDR3: CSVEKVVNEQFF
DNA: TGCAGCGTTGAGAAGGTCGTCAATGAGCAGTTCTTC

D: .
length: 14
J: TRBJ1-1
V: TRBV19
size: .
CDR3: CASSIANRATEAFF
DNA: TGTGCCAGTAGTATCGCGAACAGGGCCACTGAAGCTTTCTTT

D: .
length: 17
J: TRBJ1-1
V: TRBV28
size: few
CDR3: CASTFSHLVQWNTEAFF
DNA: TGTGCCAGCACCTTCTCCCATCTCGTACAATGGAACACTGAAGCTTTCTTT

D: .
length: 14
J: TRBJ1-1
V: TRBV7-9
size: .
CDR3: CASSPRTSAGEAFF
DNA: TGTGCCAGCAGCCCGAGGACAAGCGCTGGTGAAGCTTTCTTT

D: TRBD2
length: 15
J: TRBJ2-1
V: TRBV4-2
size: few
CDR3: CASSRERTRGNEQFF
DNA: TGTGCCAGCAGCCGAGAACGGACGCGGGGGAATGAGCAGTTCTTC

D: .
length: 14
J: TRBJ2-5
V: TRBV19
size: .
CDR3: CASSKWTGEETQYF
DNA: TGTGCCAGTAGTAAGTGGACGGGGGAAGAGACCCAGTACTTC

D: TRBD2
length: 16
J: TRBJ2-5
V: TRBV5-4
size: .
CDR3: CASSNPSREAGETQYF
DNA: TGTGCCAGCAGCAACCCGTCGCGGGAGGCGGGAGAGACCCAGTACTTC

D: TRBD1
length: 14
J: TRBJ1-1
V: TRBV5-4
size: few
CDR3: CASSLGQGGTEAFF
DNA: TGTGCCAGCAGCCTGGGACAGGGGGGCACTGAAGCTTTCTTT

D: .
length: 16
J: TRBJ1-5
V: TRBV28
size: .
CDR3: CASSQKTLYFNQPQHF
DNA: TGTGCCAGCAGCCAAAAAACACTTTACTTTAATCAGCCCCAGCATTTT

D: .
length: 15
J: TRBJ2-3
V: TRBV6-1
size: .
CDR3: CASSEAGGEVNTQYF
DNA: TGTGCCAGCAGTGAAGCGGGTGGAGAAGTAAATACGCAGTATTTT

D: .
length: 14
J: TRBJ2-7
V: TRBV18
size: .
CDR3: CASSPADLSYEQYF
DNA: TGTGCCAGCTCACCAGCGGACCTCTCCTACGAGCAGTACTTC

D: .
length: 14
J: TRBJ2-2
V: TRBV18
size: .
CDR3: CASSPAENTGELFF
DNA: TGTGCCAGCTCACCAGCGGAGAACACCGGGGAGCTGTTTTTT

D: .
length: 16
J: TRBJ1-2
V: TRBV11-2
size: few
CDR3: CASSPLRGLANYGYTF
DNA: TGTGCCAGCAGCCCATTGAGGGGGTTGGCTAACTATGGCTACACCTTC

D: .
length: 13
J: TRBJ2-1
V: TRBV7-2
size: .
CDR3: CASSYSFYNEQFF
DNA: TGTGCCAGCAGCTACTCCTTTTATAATGAGCAGTTCTTC

D: TRBD2
length: 15
J: TRBJ2-5
V: TRBV11-2
size: .
CDR3: CASSLMGGSGETQYF
DNA: TGTGCCAGCAGCTTAATGGGCGGGAGTGGAGAGACCCAGTACTTC

D: .
length: 14
J: TRBJ1-1
V: TRBV7-9
size: .
CDR3: CASSLVLGGTEAFF
DNA: TGTGCCAGCAGCTTAGTTTTAGGGGGCACTGAAGCTTTCTTT

D: .
length: 18
J: TRBJ1-2
V: TRBV4-1
size: .
CDR3: CASSQPTIAASSNYGYTF
DNA: TGCGCCAGCAGCCAACCAACGATCGCTGCCTCTTCTAACTATGGCTACACCTTC

D: .
length: 15
J: TRBJ1-3
V: TRBV4-1
size: .
CDR3: CASSQEGESGNTIYF
DNA: TGCGCCAGCAGCCAAGAAGGTGAATCTGGAAACACCATATATTTT

D: .
length: 17
J: TRBJ1-1
V: TRBV18
size: .
CDR3: CASSPIIQSGSNTEAFF
DNA: TGTGCCAGCTCACCGATAATTCAGTCTGGGTCGAACACTGAAGCTTTCTTT

D: TRBD2
length: 17
J: TRBJ2-1
V: TRBV4-1
size: .
CDR3: CASSHLQLAGGPNEQFF
DNA: TGCGCCAGCAGCCATCTACAACTAGCGGGGGGGCCCAATGAGCAGTTCTTC

D: .
length: 13
J: TRBJ2-1
V: TRBV7-8
size: few
CDR3: CASSLGGQNEQFF
DNA: TGTGCCAGCAGCTTAGGGGGCCAGAATGAGCAGTTCTTC

D: TRBD2
length: 15
J: TRBJ2-1
V: TRBV11-3
size: .
CDR3: CASSSGGKAGAEQFF
DNA: TGTGCCAGCAGCTCCGGGGGCAAAGCGGGGGCTGAGCAGTTCTTC

D: .
length: 16
J: TRBJ2-7
V: TRBV23-1
size: .
CDR3: CASSQRGKGGSYEQYF
DNA: TGCGCCAGCAGTCAGCGGGGGAAAGGGGGCTCCTACGAGCAGTACTTC

D: .
length: 12
J: TRBJ2-5
V: TRBV13
size: .
CDR3: CASSQLSGAQYF
DNA: TGTGCCAGCAGCCAACTATCCGGGGCCCAGTACTTC

D: TRBD1
length: 14
J: TRBJ1-2
V: TRBV10-3
size: few
CDR3: CAISRTGGEHGYTF
DNA: TGTGCCATCAGTAGGACAGGGGGCGAGCATGGCTACACCTTC

D: TRBD1
length: 15
J: TRBJ1-5
V: TRBV5-1
size: few
CDR3: CASSLEGAQGQPQHF
DNA: TGCGCCAGCAGCTTGGAGGGGGCTCAAGGTCAGCCCCAGCATTTT

D: .
length: 16
J: TRBJ2-1
V: TRBV11-1
size: .
CDR3: CASSPDGLSSYNEQFF
DNA: TGTGCCAGCAGCCCAGATGGCTTAAGCTCCTACAATGAGCAGTTCTTC

D: TRBD1
length: 14
J: TRBJ1-5
V: TRBV7-2
size: few
CDR3: CASSLVRGGQPQHF
DNA: TGTGCCAGCAGCTTAGTCAGGGGGGGTCAGCCCCAGCATTTT

D: TRBD1
length: 16
J: TRBJ2-5
V: TRBV19
size: once
CDR3: CASSPRTGTLQETQYF
DNA: TGTGCCAGTAGTCCAAGGACAGGGACCTTACAAGAGACCCAGTACTTC

D: .
length: 13
J: TRBJ1-6
V: TRBV30
size: .
CDR3: CAWTVSYNSPLHF
DNA: TGTGCCTGGACAGTTTCCTATAATTCACCCCTCCACTTT

D: TRBD1
length: 14
J: TRBJ2-2
V: TRBV30
size: .
CDR3: CAWSRDRDTGELFF
DNA: TGTGCCTGGAGTCGGGACAGAGACACCGGGGAGCTGTTTTTT

D: .
length: 13
J: TRBJ1-1
V: TRBV11-3
size: few
CDR3: CASSSLSNTEAFF
DNA: TGTGCCAGCAGCTCTCTAAGTAACACTGAAGCTTTCTTT

D: .
length: 12
J: TRBJ1-2
V: TRBV28
size: .
CDR3: CASSFRDYGYTF
DNA: TGTGCCAGCAGTTTCCGGGACTATGGCTACACCTTC

D: .
length: 15
J: TRBJ2-7
V: TRBV30
size: .
CDR3: CAWSGWTLPPNEQYF
DNA: TGTGCCTGGAGTGGGTGGACTCTCCCTCCTAACGAGCAGTACTTC

D: TRBD2
length: 16
J: TRBJ2-7
V: TRBV27
size: .
CDR3: CASSVLAGGQPYEQYF
DNA: TGTGCCAGCAGTGTACTAGCGGGAGGGCAGCCCTACGAGCAGTACTTC

D: TRBD2
length: 14
J: TRBJ2-1
V: TRBV29-1
size: .
CDR3: CSVDTSGRLNEQFF
DNA: TGCAGCGTTGATACTAGCGGGAGATTAAATGAGCAGTTCTTC

D: .
length: 13
J: TRBJ1-1
V: TRBV6-1
size: once
CDR3: CASNRFMNTEAFF
DNA: TGTGCCAGCAACAGATTCATGAACACTGAAGCTTTCTTT

D: TRBD1
length: 16
J: TRBJ1-3
V: TRBV28
size: .
CDR3: CASSGADRKSGNTIYF
DNA: TGTGCCAGCAGTGGGGCGGACAGGAAATCTGGAAACACCATATATTTT

D: .
length: 14
J: TRBJ1-5
V: TRBV6-1
size: .
CDR3: CASSDGYSNQPQHF
DNA: TGTGCCAGCAGTGATGGTTATAGCAATCAGCCCCAGCATTTT

D: .
length: 14
J: TRBJ2-2
V: TRBV7-3
size: .
CDR3: CASSRGVNTGELFF
DNA: TGTGCCAGCAGCCGCGGGGTGAACACCGGGGAGCTGTTTTTT

D: TRBD1
length: 17
J: TRBJ2-1
V: TRBV11-2
size: .
CDR3: CASSFPPGQGDFNEQFF
DNA: TGTGCCAGCAGCTTTCCACCGGGACAGGGGGACTTCAATGAGCAGTTCTTC

D: .
length: 14
J: TRBJ2-3
V: TRBV5-1
size: .
CDR3: CASKWATSTDTQYF
DNA: TGCGCCAGCAAGTGGGCTACCAGCACAGATACGCAGTATTTT

D: TRBD1
length: 14
J: TRBJ2-7
V: TRBV2
size: .
CDR3: CASSRDRGIDEQYF
DNA: TGTGCCAGCAGTCGGGACAGGGGGATCGACGAGCAGTACTTC

D: .
length: 13
J: TRBJ1-1
V: TRBV11-2
size: few
CDR3: CASSLVGATEAFF
DNA: TGTGCCAGCAGCTTAGTTGGGGCGACTGAAGCTTTCTTT

D: .
length: 15
J: TRBJ1-1
V: TRBV2
size: .
CDR3: CASSETDTLNTEAFF
DNA: TGTGCCAGCAGTGAAACGGACACCTTGAACACTGAAGCTTTCTTT

D: .
length: 14
J: TRBJ2-7
V: TRBV5-6
size: once
CDR3: CASSLSGAPLRQYF
DNA: TGTGCCAGCAGCTTGTCGGGGGCTCCTCTTCGGCAGTACTTC

D: TRBD1
length: 15
J: TRBJ1-5
V: TRBV27
size: .
CDR3: CASRHNDRESQPQHF
DNA: TGTGCCAGCAGACATAATGACAGGGAAAGTCAGCCCCAGCATTTT

D: .
length: 15
J: TRBJ1-6
V: TRBV28
size: .
CDR3: CASSLGAASGSPLHF
DNA: TGTGCCAGCAGCTTGGGGGCAGCTTCAGGTTCACCCCTCCACTTT